This T cell receptor beta chain was found in a study of CD4 T cells in relation to SARS-CoV-2 and coronaviruses. Study-wide background: Controls used an HIV-1 Nef peptide pool or no peptide.

CD4+ T cells from unexposed donors were obtained before the COVID-19 pandemic (2011-2018). After 10 to 11 days of culture, CD4+ T cells were isolated. Germline values: CDR1 SGHRS, CDR2 YFSETQ. The ends were cut back, 4 bases at V and 2 bases at J, with 13 bases in the middle. There are 14 residues in the CDR3. Worth noting for this clone: Its antigen is not known.

Sequencing was performed with immunoSEQ multiplex PCR; in TCRdb, only in-frame clones are kept and a portion is missing. Among 25,000 or so clones listed, 76% were seen once. The sample consisted of CD4+ T cells from PBMCs, cultured in vitro. This TCR was sampled from a human donor in good health. The chain carries TRBV5-1 and TRBJ2-7, with D possibly matching TRBD2 (6 bases). CDR3 in amino acids: CASSHNGSPYEQYF. DNA of the CDR3: TGCGCCAGCAGCCACAACGGGAGTCCCTACGAGCAGTACTTC.